The clone carrying this TCR beta chain was observed a single time. Its antigen is as yet unknown. This CDR3 contains 17 residues. From germline, CDR1 is SGHTA and CDR2 FQGNSA. J was trimmed by 0 bases and V by 2 bases; bases with no gene match: 9. The PCR employed 60 Vbeta primers together with 13 Jbeta primers. TCRdb's copy holds only in-frame clones and misses some; the assay was immunoSEQ multiplex PCR. The data show 140,000 to 150,000 clones, 75% to 80% seen once. The sample is drawn from a study of cytomegalovirus exposure and HLA in healthy donors. Findings of the study overall: Highest at DRB1 and lowest at HLA-C, TCR association rates differed among HLA loci in a later analysis. Some V segments, including TRBV6-2 and TRBV6-3, were excluded as indistinguishable.

This receptor was obtained from a woman younger than 45 in good health and CMV-seronegative. Sequenced sample: PBMCs. The rearrangement links TRBV7-2 to TRBJ1-1, with 7 bases that match TRBD1. The CDR3 DNA is TGTGCCAGCAGCTTATCCCGGACAGGATCCATGAACACTGAAGCTTTCTTT. Its protein product is CASSLSRTGSMNTEAFF.